This T cell receptor (beta chain) was identified during a study of early T cells in non-severe SARS-CoV-2 infection. General study points: Matches to VDJdb favored anti-spike CD8 responses and missed private and CD4 specificities.

Tagging with unique molecular identifiers was applied to individual cDNA molecules. TCRdb itself ran the 5' RACE reads through MiXCR, one entry per CDR3 protein. The sample carries about 100,000 distinct CDR3 sequences, about 13% recorded once. As regards this clonotype: Its antigen is unidentified.

With V trimmed by 1 base and J by 2 bases, 7 bases remained unmatched. This CDR3 is built from 16 residues. CDR1 and CDR2 (germline): SQVTM, ANQGSEA. The sample taken for sequencing was whole blood. This receptor was identified in an adult who was a healthcare worker with PCR-confirmed SARS-CoV-2 infection or an uninfected control (not recorded which). The J gene is TRBJ2-3, the V gene TRBV29-1; 9 nucleotides agree with TRBD1. The CDR3 spells CSVEGGQGVITDTQYF. The DNA of the CDR3 is TGCAGCGTTGAAGGGGGACAGGGAGTGATCACAGATACGCAGTATTTT.